Included here is one T cell receptor beta chain sequence, with context. Its antigen is unidentified. The data belong to a study of OX40 agonist ivuxolimab in advanced cancers. The wider study: Participants averaged about 66 years of age (range about 23 to 80) and were over 75% male.

General study results and limits: The 0.1-3.0 mg/kg partial responders had among the lowest clonal expansion. There was clonal expansion of CD4+ and CD8+ blood T cells by week 6 at 0.1 to 3.0 mg/kg.

Assay: immunoSEQ multiplex PCR; the TCRdb copy retains only in-frame clones and omits some. The table has about 48,000 clones, 70% to 90% seen once. The sequence was collected from an adult with an advanced solid tumor such as melanoma, head and neck, liver or kidney cancer. The sample in question was CD4+ or CD8+ T cells sorted from blood, obtained in a trial of the OX40 agonist ivuxolimab.

CDR3 sequence (DNA): TGTGCCAGCAGCCAAGGGGGGTATGGGACAGCCTATGGCTACACCTTC. This gives the protein CASSQGGYGTAYGYTF. The chain is built from TRBV14 and TRBJ1-2; TRBD1 matches 7 bases. The CDR3 spans 16 residues. Unmatched junction bases numbered 9, after V lost 1 base and J lost 4 bases. From germline, CDR1 is SGHDN and CDR2 FVKESK.